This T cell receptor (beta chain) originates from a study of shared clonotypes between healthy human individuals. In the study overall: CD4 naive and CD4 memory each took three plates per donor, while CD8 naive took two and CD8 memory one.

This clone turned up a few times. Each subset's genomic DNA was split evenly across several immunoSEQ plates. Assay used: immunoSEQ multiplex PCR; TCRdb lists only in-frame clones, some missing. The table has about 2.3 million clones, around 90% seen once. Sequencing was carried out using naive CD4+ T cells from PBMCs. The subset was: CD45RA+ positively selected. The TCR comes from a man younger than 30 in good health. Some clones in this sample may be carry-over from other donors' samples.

CDR3 residues: CASSLGGTGAYGYTF. The CDR3 nucleotides are TGCGCCAGCAGCTTGGGCGGGACAGGGGCCTATGGCTACACCTTC. The chain combines TRBV5-1 with TRBJ1-2, with 10 bases identical to TRBD1. V lost 0 bases, J lost 4 bases, and 3 bases stayed unmatched. Per the germline V gene, CDR1 is SGHRS and CDR2 is YFSETQ. There are 15 residues in the CDR3. The variable domain in full, completed from reference TRBV5-1 and TRBJ1-2, reads KAGVTQTPRYLIKTRGQQVTLSCSPISGHRSVSWYQQTPGQGLQFLFEYFSETQRNKGNFPGRFSGRQFSNSRSEMNVSTLELGDSALYLCASSLGGTGAYGYTFGSGTRLTVV.